The clone carrying this TCR beta chain was observed many times. As yet, its antigen is unknown. The data derive from a study of T cells after yellow fever vaccination. TCRdb passed the 5' RACE reads through MiXCR, listing each CDR3 protein once. This sample has 120,000 or so distinct CDR3 sequences, with around 7.2% found just once. Overall study findings and caveats: Within FACS-sorted repertoires, abundant clonotypes contaminating from the bulk population could be present. Among all clonotypes, a small share was observed in both CD4 and CD8 compartments.

This CDR3 spans 16 amino acids. The V gene's germline CDR1 is MNHNS and CDR2 SASEGT. The V and J ends lost 6 bases and 1 base, in that order; junction bases with no gene match: 10. The source is a man aged 18 to 29 who received the YFV17D yellow fever vaccine. This chain joins TRBV6-1 and TRBJ2-7, with 9 bases lining up with TRBD1. Sequences were derived from CD4+ T cells sorted from PBMCs, sampled around 45 days after the first yellow fever vaccination. The CDR3, as DNA: TGTGCCAGCAGCGGACCCGGGACAGGGAGGTCCTACGAGCAGTACGTC. Its protein is CASSGPGTGRSYEQYV.